The rows below give T cell receptor beta chains drawn from one sample of a study of shared clonotypes between healthy human individuals. Here immunoSEQ multiplex PCR was the method, and the copy in TCRdb shows in-frame clones only, minus some. Of about 1 million clones listed, around 76% are singletons. Sequencing input: memory CD4+ T cells sorted from blood. The source is a man aged 18 to 30 in good health. Each CDR3 is given with its conserved first and last residue. A D gene is named only where the DNA matches it firmly. For some rows the clone size is stated as once, few or many, or as a class when expanded; others skip it.

d_call,j_call,v_call,clone_size,cdr3_nt,cdr3_aa
TRBD1,TRBJ1-1,TRBV7-2,.,TGTGCCAGCAGCTTATGGACAGGGGTGAACACTGAAGCTTTCTTT,CASSLWTGVNTEAFF
.,TRBJ2-2,TRBV6-1,.,TGTGCCAGCAGTGAAAGAGGGAGGTCCGGGGAGCTGTTTTTT,CASSERGRSGELFF
.,TRBJ2-7,TRBV6-5,.,TGTGCCAGCAGTCGAATTGGGTCCGAGCAGTACTTC,CASSRIGSEQYF
TRBD1,TRBJ2-7,TRBV6-5,.,TGTGCCAGCAGTCCCGGGACAGGTGAAACCTACGAGCAGTACTTC,CASSPGTGETYEQYF
.,TRBJ2-5,TRBV5-1,.,TGCGCCAGCAGCCCGGGGGGCAGGTACCAAGAGACCCAGTACTTC,CASSPGGRYQETQYF
.,TRBJ1-2,TRBV11-1,once,TGTGCCAGCAGCCGAGAGAAGGGCTATGGCTACACCTTC,CASSREKGYGYTF
TRBD1,TRBJ2-7,TRBV30,once,TGTGCCTGGGGGGTTACAGGGGGAACCTCCTACGAGCAGTACTTC,CAWGVTGGTSYEQYF
.,TRBJ2-3,TRBV2,few,TGTGCCAGCAGCCCCAACGGGCACACAGATACGCAGTATTTT,CASSPNGHTDTQYF
.,TRBJ1-2,TRBV27,once,TGTGCCAGCAGTTTGGGGGGCAGGGCACCCTACTATGGCTACACCTTC,CASSLGGRAPYYGYTF
.,TRBJ2-2,TRBV4-2,.,TGTGCCAGCAGCCACCGAAACAGCGACACCGGGGAGCTGTTTTTT,CASSHRNSDTGELFF